The source of this TCR beta chain is a study of cytomegalovirus exposure and HLA in healthy donors. This CDR3 has 15 amino acids. The germline gives CDR1 SGHNT, CDR2 YYREEE (reference sequence). The J segment lost 5 bases and the V segment lost 4 bases, leaving 10 bases of the junction unmatched. By share of the sample, this clone is medium-sized (0.01 to 0.1%). The PCR contained 60 Vbeta and 13 Jbeta primers. Assay used: immunoSEQ multiplex PCR; TCRdb lists only in-frame clones, some missing. This table holds tens of thousands of clones, roughly 73% found once. The sequence was obtained from a woman between 35 and 50 years old in good health and CMV-seronegative. The chain recombines TRBV5-4 with TRBJ1-2; 8 bases match TRBD1. Sample: PBMCs. CDR3 in amino acids: CASSGSGQVIYGYTF. As DNA, the CDR3 is TGTGCCAGCAGCGGCTCGGGACAGGTGATTTATGGCTACACCTTC.